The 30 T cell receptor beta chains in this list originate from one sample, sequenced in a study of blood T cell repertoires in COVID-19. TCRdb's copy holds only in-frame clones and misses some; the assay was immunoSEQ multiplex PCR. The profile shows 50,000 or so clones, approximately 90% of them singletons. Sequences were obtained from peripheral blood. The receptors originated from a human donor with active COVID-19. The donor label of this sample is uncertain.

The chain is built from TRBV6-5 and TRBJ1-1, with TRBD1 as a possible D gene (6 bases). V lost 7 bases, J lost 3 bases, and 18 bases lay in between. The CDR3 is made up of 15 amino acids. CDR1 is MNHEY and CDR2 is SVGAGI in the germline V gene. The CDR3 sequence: CASIPRGSFYTEAFF. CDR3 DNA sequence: TGTGCCAGCATCCCGAGGGGGTCCTTTTACACTGAAGCTTTCTTT.

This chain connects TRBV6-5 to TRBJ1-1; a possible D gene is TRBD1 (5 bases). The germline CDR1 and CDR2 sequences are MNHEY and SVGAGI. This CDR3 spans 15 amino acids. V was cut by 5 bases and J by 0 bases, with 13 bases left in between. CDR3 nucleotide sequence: TGTGCCAGCAGTCACCAGGGTCAAGTGAACACTGAAGCTTTCTTT. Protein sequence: CASSHQGQVNTEAFF.

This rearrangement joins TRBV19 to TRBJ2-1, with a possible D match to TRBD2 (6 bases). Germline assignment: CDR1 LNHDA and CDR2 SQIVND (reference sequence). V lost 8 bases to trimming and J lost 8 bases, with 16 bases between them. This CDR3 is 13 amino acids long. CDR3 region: CASRDGGRDEQFF. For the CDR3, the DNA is TGTGCCAGTCGCGACGGGGGAAGGGATGAGCAGTTCTTC.

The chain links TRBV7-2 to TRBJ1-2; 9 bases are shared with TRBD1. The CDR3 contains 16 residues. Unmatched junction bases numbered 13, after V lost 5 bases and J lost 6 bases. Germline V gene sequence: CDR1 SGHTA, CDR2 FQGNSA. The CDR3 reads CASSLNWDRVRNGYTF. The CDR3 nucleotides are TGTGCCAGCAGCCTTAACTGGGACAGGGTACGGAATGGCTACACCTTC.

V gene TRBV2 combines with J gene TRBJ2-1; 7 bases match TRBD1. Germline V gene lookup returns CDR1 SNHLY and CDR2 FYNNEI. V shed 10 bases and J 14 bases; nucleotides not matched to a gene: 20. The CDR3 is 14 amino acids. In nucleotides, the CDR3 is TGTGCCAACCCCGCACAGGGGACCCTGGGGGAAGAGTTCTTC. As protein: CANPAQGTLGEEFF.

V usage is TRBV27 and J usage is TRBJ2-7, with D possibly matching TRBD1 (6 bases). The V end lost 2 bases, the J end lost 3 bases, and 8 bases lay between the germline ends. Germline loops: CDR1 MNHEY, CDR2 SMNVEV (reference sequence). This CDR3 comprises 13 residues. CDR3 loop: CASSLEGGYEQYF. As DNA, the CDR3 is TGTGCCAGCAGTTTAGAAGGGGGCTACGAGCAGTACTTC.

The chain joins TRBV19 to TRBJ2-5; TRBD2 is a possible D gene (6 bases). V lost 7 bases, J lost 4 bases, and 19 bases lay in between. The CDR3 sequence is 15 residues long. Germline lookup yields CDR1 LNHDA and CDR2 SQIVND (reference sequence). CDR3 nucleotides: TGTGCCAGTACCCCCGGCGCGGTCGGGGGAGAGACCCAGTACTTC. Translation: CASTPGAVGGETQYF.

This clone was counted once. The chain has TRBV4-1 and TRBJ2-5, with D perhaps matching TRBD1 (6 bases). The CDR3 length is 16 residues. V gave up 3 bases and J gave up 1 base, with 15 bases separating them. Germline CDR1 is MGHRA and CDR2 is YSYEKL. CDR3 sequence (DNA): TGCGCCAGCAGCCATTTGGGGGTGGACAGCCAAGAGACCCAGTACTTC. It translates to CASSHLGVDSQETQYF.

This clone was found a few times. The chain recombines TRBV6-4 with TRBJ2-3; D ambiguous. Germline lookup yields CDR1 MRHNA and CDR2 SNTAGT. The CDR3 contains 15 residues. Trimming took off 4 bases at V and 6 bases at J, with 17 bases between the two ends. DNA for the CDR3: TGTGCCAGCAGTGCCTCGACCGCCGCGGTGGATACGCAGTATTTT. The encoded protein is CASSASTAAVDTQYF.

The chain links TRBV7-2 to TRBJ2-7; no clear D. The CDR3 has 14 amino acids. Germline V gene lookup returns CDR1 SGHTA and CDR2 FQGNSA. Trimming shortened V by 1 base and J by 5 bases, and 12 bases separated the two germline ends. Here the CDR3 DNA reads TGTGCCAGCAGCTTAGGAGTGCTCCGGGACGAGCAGTACGTC. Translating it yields CASSLGVLRDEQYV.

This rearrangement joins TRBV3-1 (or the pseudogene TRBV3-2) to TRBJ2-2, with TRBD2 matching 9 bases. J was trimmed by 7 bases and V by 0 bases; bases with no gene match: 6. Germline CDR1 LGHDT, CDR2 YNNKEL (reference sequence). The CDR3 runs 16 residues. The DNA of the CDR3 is TGTGCCAGCAGCCAAGATGAGCGGGGGGTAATCGGGGAGCTGTTTTTT. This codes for CASSQDERGVIGELFF.

The CDR3 DNA reads TGTGCCAGCAGCTTAAGCAGGGACACCGGGGAGCTGTTTTTT. This sequence encodes CASSLSRDTGELFF. The chain links TRBV7-3 to TRBJ2-2, with D possibly matching TRBD1 (5 bases). Trimming cost V 1 base and J 3 bases, with 6 bases left between them. Germline CDR1 is SGHTA and CDR2 is FQGTGA. This CDR3 has 14 residues.

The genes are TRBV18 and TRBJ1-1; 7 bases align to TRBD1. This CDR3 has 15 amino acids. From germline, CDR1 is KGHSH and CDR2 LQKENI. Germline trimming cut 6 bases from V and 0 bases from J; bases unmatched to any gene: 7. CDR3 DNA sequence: TGTGCCAGCTCTCCGCGGGACAGTATGAACACTGAAGCTTTCTTT. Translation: CASSPRDSMNTEAFF.

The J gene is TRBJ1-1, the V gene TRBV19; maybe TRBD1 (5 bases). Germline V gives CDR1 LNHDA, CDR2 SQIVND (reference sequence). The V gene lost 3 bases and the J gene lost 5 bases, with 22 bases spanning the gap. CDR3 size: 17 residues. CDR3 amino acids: CASSIWGRSTEGTEAFF. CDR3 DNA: TGTGCCAGTAGTATCTGGGGCAGATCGACCGAAGGGACTGAAGCTTTCTTT.

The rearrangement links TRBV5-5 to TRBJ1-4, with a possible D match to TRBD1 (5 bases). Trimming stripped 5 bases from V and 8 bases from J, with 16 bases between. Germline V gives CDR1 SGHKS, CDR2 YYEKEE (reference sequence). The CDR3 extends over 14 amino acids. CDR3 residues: CASSPPGLNEKLFF. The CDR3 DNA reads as TGTGCCAGCAGTCCACCGGGACTGAACGAAAAACTGTTTTTT.

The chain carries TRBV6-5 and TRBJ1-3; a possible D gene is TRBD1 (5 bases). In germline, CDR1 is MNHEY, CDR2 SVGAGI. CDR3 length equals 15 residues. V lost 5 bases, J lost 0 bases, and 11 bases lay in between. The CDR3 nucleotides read TGTGCCAGCAGTCGGGACTTTCTCTCTGGAAACACCATATATTTT. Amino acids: CASSRDFLSGNTIYF.

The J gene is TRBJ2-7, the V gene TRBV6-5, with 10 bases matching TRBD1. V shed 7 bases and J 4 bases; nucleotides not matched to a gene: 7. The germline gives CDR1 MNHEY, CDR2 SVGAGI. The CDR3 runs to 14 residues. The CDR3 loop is CASTAGQGFYEQYF. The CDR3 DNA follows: TGTGCCAGCACAGCGGGACAGGGGTTTTACGAGCAGTACTTC.

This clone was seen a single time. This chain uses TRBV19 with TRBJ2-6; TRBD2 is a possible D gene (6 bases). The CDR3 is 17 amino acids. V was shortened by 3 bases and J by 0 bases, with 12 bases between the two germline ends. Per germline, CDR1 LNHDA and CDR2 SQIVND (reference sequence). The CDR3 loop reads CASSMSGDSSGANVLTF. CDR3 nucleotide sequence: TGTGCCAGTAGTATGTCGGGGGATAGCTCTGGGGCCAACGTCCTGACTTTC.

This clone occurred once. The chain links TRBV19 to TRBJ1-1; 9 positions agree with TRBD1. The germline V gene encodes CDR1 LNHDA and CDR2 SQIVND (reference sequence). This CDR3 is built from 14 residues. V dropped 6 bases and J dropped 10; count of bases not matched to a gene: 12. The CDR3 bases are TGTGCCAGTAGCCTACTCCGGGACAGGGATGTAGCTTTCTTT. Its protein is CASSLLRDRDVAFF. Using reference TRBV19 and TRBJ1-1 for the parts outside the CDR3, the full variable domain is DGGITQSPKYLFRKEGQNVTLSCEQNLNHDAMYWYRQDPGQGLRLIYYSQIVNDFQKGDIAEGYSVSREKKESFPLTVTSAQKNPTAFYLCASSLLRDRDVAFFGQGTRLTVV.

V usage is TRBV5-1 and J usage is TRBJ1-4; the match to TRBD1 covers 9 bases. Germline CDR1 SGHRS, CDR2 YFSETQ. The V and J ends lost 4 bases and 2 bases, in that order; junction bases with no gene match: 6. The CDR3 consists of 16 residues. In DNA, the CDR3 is TGCGCCAGCAGCCAAGGGACAGGGTCGACTAATGAAAAACTGTTTTTT. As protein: CASSQGTGSTNEKLFF.

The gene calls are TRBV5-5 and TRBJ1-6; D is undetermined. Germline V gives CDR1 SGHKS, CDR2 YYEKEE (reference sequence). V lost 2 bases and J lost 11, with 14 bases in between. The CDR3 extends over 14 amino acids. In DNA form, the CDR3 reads TGTGCCAGCAGCTTCCCGGAGGGAGTGACACCCCTCCACTTT. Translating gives CASSFPEGVTPLHF.

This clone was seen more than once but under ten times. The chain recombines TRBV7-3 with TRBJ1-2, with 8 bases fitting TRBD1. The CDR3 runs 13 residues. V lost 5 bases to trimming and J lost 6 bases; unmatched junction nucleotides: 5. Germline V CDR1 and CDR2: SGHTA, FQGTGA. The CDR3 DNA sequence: TGTGCCAGCAGCGCGGGACAGGAGCATGGCTACACCTTC. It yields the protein CASSAGQEHGYTF.

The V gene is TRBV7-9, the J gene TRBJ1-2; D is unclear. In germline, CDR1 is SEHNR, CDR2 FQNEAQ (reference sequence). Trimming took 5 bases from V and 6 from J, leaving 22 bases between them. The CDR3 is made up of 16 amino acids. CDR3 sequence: CASSLLMRSHSDGYTF. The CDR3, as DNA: TGTGCCAGCAGCCTCTTGATGAGATCCCATTCCGATGGCTACACCTTC.

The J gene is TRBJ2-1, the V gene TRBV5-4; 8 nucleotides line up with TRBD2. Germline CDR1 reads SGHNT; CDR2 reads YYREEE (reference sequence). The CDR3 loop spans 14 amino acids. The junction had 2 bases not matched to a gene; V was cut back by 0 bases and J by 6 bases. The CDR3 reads CASSLDSGSNEQFF. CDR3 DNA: TGTGCCAGCAGCTTGGACAGCGGGAGCAATGAGCAGTTCTTC.

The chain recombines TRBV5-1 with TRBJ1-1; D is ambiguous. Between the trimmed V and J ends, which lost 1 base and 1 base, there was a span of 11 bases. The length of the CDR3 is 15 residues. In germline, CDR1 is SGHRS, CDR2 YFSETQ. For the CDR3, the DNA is TGCGCCAGCAGCTTGACCTCCGGTGGGAACACTGAAGCTTTCTTT. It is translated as CASSLTSGGNTEAFF.

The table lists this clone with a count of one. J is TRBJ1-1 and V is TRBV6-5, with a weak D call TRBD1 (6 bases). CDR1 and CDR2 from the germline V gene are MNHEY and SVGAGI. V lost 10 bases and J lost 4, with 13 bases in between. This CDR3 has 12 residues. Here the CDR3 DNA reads TGTGCCACCCAACGGGGGGCCACTGAAGCTTTCTTT. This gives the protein CATQRGATEAFF.

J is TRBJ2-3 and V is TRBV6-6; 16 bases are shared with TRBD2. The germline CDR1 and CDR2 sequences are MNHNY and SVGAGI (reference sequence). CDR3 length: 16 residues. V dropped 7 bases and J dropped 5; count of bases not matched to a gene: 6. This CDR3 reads CASTPGLAGGVDTQYF. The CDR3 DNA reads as TGTGCCAGCACCCCGGGACTAGCGGGGGGGGTAGATACGCAGTATTTT.

The DNA of the CDR3 is TGCGCCACCGGCCACAGCGGGGACCAAGAGACCCAGTACTTC. This gives the protein CATGHSGDQETQYF. The chain joins TRBV5-1 to TRBJ2-5, with 7 nucleotides matching TRBD2. V lost 9 bases to trimming and J lost 0 bases; unmatched junction nucleotides: 8. Germline V gene data show CDR1 as SGHRS and CDR2 as YFSETQ. This CDR3 has 14 residues.

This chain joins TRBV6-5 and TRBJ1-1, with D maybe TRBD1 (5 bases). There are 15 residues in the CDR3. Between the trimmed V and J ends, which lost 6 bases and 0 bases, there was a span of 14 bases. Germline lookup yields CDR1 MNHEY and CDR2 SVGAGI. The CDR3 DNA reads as TGTGCCAGCAGCTACCAGACAGTTATGAACACTGAAGCTTTCTTT. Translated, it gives CASSYQTVMNTEAFF.

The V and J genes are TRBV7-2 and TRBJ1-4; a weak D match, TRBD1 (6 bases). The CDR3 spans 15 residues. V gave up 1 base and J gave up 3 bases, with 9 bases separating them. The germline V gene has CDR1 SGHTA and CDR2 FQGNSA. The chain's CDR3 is CASSLVWGPNEKLFF. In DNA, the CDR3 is TGTGCCAGCAGCTTAGTCTGGGGGCCTAATGAAAAACTGTTTTTT.